This T cell receptor beta chain was recorded in a study of cytomegalovirus exposure and HLA in healthy donors. The count of this clone is one. Both 60 Vbeta primers and 13 Jbeta primers went into the PCR. The protocol was immunoSEQ multiplex PCR, while the TCRdb copy is restricted to in-frame clones and leaves out a portion. The sample has roughly 190,000 clones; about 85% are singletons. There are 15 residues in the CDR3. Per the germline V gene, CDR1 is LNHDA and CDR2 is SQIVND (reference sequence). J was trimmed by 3 bases and V by 6 bases; bases with no gene match: 6. The gene calls are TRBV19 and TRBJ2-7; TRBD2 matches 12 bases. The specimen sequenced was PBMCs. The sequence was obtained from a boy aged 2 to 10 in good health and CMV-seronegative. As DNA, the CDR3 is TGTGCCAGTAGCCGGACTAGCGGGGTCTACTACGAGCAGTACTTC. Translated: CASSRTSGVYYEQYF.